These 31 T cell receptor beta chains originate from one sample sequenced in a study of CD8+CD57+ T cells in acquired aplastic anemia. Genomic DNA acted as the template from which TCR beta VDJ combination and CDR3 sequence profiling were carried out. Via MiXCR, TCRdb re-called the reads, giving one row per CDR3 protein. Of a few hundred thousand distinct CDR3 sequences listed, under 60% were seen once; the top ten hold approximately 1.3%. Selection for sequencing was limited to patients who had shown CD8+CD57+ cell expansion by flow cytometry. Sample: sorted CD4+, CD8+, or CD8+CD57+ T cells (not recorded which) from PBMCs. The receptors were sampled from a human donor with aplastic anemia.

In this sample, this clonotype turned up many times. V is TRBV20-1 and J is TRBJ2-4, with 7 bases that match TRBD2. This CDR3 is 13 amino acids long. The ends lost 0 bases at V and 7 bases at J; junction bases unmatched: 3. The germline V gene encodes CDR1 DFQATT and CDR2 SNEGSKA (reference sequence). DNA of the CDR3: TGCAGTGCTAGAGAAGGACTAGTTAACATTCAGTACTTC. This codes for CSAREGLVNIQYF.

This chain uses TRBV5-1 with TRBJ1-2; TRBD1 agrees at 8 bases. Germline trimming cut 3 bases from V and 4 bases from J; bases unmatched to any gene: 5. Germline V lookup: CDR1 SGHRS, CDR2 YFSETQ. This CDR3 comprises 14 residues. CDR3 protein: CASSSGQELYGYTF. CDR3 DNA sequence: TGCGCCAGCAGCTCGGGACAGGAACTCTATGGCTACACCTTC.

Written as DNA, the CDR3 is TGTGCCAGCAGCTTATTTAGCGGGGAATACGAGCAGTACTTC. Translating gives CASSLFSGEYEQYF. The chain employs TRBV7-8 and TRBJ2-7; 8 bases agree with TRBD2. Germline V gene lookup returns CDR1 SGHVS and CDR2 FQNEAQ. This CDR3 has 14 residues. Trimming cost V 2 bases and J 4 bases; bases outside gene matches: 4.

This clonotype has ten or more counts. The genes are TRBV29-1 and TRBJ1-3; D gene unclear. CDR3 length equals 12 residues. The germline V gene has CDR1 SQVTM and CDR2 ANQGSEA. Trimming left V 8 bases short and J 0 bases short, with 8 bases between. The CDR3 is CSYSHSGNTIYF. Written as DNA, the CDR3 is TGCAGCTACAGCCACTCTGGAAACACCATATATTTT.

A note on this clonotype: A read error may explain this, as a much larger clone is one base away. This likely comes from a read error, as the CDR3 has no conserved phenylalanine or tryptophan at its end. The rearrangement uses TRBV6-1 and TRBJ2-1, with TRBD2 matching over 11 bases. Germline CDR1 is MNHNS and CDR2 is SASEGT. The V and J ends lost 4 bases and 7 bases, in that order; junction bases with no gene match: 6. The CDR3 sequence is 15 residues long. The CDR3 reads CASSGKSSGRNEQFL. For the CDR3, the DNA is TGTGCCAGCAGTGGCAAGTCTAGCGGGAGGAATGAGCAGTTCCTC.

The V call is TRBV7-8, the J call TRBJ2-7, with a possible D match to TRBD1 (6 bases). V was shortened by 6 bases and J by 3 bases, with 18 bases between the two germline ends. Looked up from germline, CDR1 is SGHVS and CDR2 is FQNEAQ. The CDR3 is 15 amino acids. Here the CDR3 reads CASSARGLDSYEQYF. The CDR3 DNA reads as TGTGCCAGCAGTGCTAGAGGTCTGGACAGCTACGAGCAGTACTTC.

The CDR3, as DNA: TGTGCCAGCAGCCCAAACCAGGGTTTATCCTATGGCTACACCTTC. It codes for CASSPNQGLSYGYTF. This chain links TRBV7-2 with TRBJ1-2; possibly TRBD1 for D (5 bases). The germline V gene has CDR1 SGHTA and CDR2 FQGNSA. V shed 5 bases and J shed 4 bases, with 17 bases lying between them. The CDR3 totals 15 residues.

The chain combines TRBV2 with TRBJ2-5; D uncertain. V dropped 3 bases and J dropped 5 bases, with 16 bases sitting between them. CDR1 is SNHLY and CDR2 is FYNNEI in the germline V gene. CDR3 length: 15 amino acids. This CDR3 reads CASSERTYDGETQYF. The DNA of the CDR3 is TGTGCCAGCAGTGAGCGGACCTACGACGGGGAGACCCAGTACTTC.

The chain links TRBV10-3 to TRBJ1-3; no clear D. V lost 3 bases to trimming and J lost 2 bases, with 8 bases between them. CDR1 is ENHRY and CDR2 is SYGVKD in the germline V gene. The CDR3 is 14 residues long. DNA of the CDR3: TGTGCCATCAGTGACAGGCACACTGGAAACACCATATATTTT. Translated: CAISDRHTGNTIYF.

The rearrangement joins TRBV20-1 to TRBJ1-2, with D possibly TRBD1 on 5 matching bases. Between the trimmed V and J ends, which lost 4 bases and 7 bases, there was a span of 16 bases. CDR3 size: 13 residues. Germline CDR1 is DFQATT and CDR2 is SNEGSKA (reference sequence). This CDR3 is CSATSKVGGGYTF. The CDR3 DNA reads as TGCAGTGCTACTTCCAAGGTCGGGGGTGGCTACACCTTC.

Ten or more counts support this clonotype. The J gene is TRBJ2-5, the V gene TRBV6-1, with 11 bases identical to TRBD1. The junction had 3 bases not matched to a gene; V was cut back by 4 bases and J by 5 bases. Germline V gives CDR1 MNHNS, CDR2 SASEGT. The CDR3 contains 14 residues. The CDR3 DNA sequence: TGTGCCAGCAGTGGGGACAGGGGGGGGGAGACCCAGTACTTC. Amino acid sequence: CASSGDRGGETQYF.

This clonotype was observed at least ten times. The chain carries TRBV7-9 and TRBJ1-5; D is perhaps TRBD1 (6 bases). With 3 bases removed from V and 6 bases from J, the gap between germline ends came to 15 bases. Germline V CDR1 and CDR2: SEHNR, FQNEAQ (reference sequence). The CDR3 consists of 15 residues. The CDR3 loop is CASSFAGARGQPQHF. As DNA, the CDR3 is TGTGCCAGCAGCTTTGCAGGGGCCCGTGGTCAGCCCCAGCATTTT.

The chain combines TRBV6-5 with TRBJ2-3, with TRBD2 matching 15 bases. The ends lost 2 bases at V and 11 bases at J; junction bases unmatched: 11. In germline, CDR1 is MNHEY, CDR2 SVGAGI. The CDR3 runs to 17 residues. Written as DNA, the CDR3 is TGTGCCAGCAGTTACCCAACGGGACTAGCGGGGGGCGGTGAGCAGTATTTT. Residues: CASSYPTGLAGGGEQYF.

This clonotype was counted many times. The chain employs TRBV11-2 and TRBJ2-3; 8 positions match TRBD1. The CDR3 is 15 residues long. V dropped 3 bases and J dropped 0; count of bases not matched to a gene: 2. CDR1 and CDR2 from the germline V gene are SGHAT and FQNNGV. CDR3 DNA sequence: TGTGCCAGCAGCTTGACAGGGGCAAGCACAGATACGCAGTATTTT. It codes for CASSLTGASTDTQYF.

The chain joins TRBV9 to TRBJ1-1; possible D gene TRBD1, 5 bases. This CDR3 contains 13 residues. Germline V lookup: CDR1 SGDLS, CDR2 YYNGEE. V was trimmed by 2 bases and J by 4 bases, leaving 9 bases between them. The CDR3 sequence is CASSVAGPTEAFF. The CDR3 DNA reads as TGTGCCAGCAGCGTTGCAGGGCCCACTGAAGCTTTCTTT.

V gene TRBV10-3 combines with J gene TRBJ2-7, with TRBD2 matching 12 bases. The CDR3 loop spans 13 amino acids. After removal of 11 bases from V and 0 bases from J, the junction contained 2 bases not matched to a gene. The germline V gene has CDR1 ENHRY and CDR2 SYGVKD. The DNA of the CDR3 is TGTGCCTCGACTAGCGGGAGCTCCTACGAGCAGTACTTC. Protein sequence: CASTSGSSYEQYF.

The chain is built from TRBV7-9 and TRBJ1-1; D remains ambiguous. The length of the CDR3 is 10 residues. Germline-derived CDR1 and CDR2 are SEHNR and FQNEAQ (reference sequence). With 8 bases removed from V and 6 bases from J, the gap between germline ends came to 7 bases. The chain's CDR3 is CASVGPEAFF. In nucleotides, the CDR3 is TGTGCCAGCGTCGGACCTGAAGCTTTCTTT.

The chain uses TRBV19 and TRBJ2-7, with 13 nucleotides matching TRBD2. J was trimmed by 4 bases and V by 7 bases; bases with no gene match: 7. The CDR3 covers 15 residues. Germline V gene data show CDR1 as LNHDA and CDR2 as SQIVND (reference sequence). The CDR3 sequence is CASTYGTSGTYEQYF. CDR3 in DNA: TGTGCCAGTACCTATGGGACTAGCGGGACGTACGAGCAGTACTTC.

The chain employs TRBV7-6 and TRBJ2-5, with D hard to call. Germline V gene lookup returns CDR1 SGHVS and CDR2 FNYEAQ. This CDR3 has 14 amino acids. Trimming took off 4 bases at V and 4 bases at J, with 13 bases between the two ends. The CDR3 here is CASSSRVLRETQYF. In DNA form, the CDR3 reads TGTGCCAGCAGCTCCCGGGTTTTACGAGAGACCCAGTACTTC.

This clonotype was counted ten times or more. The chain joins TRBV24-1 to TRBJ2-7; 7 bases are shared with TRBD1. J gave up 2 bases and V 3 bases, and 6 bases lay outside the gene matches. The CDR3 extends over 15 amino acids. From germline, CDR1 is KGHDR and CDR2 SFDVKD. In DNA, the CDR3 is TGTGCCACCAGTGATCCTGGGACAGAAGCCTACGAGCAGTACTTC. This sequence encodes CATSDPGTEAYEQYF.

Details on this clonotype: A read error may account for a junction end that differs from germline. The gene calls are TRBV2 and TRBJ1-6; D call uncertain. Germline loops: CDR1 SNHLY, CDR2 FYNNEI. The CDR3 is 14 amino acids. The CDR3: CASSEGRTPSPLHF. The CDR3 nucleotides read TGCGCCAGCAGTGAGGGCCGGACGCCTTCACCCCTCCACTTT.

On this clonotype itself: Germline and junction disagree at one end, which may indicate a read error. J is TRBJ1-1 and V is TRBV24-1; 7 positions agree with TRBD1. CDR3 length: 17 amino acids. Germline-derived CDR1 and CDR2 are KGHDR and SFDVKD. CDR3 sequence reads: CATSDRTGRGGRTEAFF. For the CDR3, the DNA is TGTGCCACCAGTGATAGGACAGGTCGGGGGGGACGCACTGAAGCCTTCTTT.

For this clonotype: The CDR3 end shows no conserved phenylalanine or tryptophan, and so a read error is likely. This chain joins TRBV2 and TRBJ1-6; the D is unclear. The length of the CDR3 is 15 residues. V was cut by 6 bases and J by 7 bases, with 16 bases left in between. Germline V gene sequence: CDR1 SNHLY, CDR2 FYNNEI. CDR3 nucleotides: TGTGCCAGCAGAGCACAACGGGGATGGAATTCACCCCTCCACCTT. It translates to CASRAQRGWNSPLHL.

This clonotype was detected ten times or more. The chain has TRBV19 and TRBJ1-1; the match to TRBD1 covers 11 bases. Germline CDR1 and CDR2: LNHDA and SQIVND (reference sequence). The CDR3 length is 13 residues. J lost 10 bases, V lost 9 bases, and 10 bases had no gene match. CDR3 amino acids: CASKASGQGGAFF. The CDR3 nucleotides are TGTGCCAGCAAAGCCTCGGGACAGGGGGGAGCTTTCTTT.

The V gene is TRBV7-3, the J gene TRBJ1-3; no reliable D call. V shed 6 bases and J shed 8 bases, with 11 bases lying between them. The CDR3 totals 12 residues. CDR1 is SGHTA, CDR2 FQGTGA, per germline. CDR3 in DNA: TGTGCCAGCAGTTTAGGTGGGGACACCATATATTTT. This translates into CASSLGGDTIYF.

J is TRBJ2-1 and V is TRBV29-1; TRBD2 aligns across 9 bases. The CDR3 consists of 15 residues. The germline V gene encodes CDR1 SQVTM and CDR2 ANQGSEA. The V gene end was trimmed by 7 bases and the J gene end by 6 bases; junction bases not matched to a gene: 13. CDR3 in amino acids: CSASDSGRGGNEQFF. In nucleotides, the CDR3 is TGCAGCGCATCCGATAGCGGGAGAGGGGGCAATGAGCAGTTCTTC.

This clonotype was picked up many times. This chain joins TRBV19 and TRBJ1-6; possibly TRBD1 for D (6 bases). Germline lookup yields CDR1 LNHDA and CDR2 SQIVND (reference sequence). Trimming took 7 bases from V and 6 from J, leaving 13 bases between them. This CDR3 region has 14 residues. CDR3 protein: CASTGAPINSPLHF. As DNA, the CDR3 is TGTGCCAGTACGGGGGCGCCTATTAATTCACCCCTCCACTTT.

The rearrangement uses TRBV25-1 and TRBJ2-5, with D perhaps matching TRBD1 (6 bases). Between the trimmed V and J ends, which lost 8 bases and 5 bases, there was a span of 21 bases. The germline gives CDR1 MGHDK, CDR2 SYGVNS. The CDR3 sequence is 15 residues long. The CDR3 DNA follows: TGTGCCAGCCGTTACCTTAGAAAACAGGGCGAGACCCAGTACTTC. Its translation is CASRYLRKQGETQYF.

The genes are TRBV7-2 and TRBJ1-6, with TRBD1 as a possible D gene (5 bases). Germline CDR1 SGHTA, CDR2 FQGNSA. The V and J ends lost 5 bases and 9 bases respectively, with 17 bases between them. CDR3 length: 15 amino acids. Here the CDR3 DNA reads TGTGCCAGCAGCCAAGATGTAGCAGGGCTTTCACCCCTCCACTTT. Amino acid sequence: CASSQDVAGLSPLHF.

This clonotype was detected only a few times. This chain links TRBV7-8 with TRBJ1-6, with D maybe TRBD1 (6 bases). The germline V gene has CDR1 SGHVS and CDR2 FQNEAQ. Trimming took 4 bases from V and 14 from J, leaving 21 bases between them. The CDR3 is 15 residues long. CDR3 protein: CASSSQGLYSGALHF. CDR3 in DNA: TGTGCCAGCAGCTCCCAGGGGCTCTATAGTGGGGCCCTCCACTTT.

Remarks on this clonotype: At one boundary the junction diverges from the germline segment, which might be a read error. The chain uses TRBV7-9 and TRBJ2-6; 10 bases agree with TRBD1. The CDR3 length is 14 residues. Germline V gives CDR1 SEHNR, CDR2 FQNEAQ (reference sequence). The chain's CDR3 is CASSSGTGDNVLTF. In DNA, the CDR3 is TGTGCCAGCAGCTCAGGGACAGGGGACAACGTCCTGACTTTC.